These 19 T cell receptor beta chains originate from one sample sequenced in a study of T cells in narcolepsy. TCRdb's table, derived via immunoSEQ multiplex PCR, lists solely in-frame clones and lacks some. The sample includes fewer than 35,000 clones, around 79% of them seen just once. The sequenced sample consisted of CD45RA- memory CD4+ T cells from PBMCs. Receptors originate from a human donor with narcolepsy.

This sequence joins TRBV6-1 and TRBJ1-4; D is uncertain. V lost 5 bases and J 4 bases, leaving 8 bases between the germline ends. Germline CDR1 MNHNS, CDR2 SASEGT. CDR3 size: 13 residues. In DNA form, the CDR3 reads TGTGCCAGCAGTCAGGCTATTAATGAAAAACTGTTTTTT. Protein product: CASSQAINEKLFF.

The J gene is TRBJ2-2, the V gene TRBV2; the match to TRBD1 covers 8 bases. This CDR3 contains 14 residues. The V and J ends lost 6 bases and 2 bases, in that order; junction bases with no gene match: 2. Germline V gene lookup returns CDR1 SNHLY and CDR2 FYNNEI. The CDR3 DNA is TGTGCCAGCAGAGGACAGGGAAACACCGGGGAGCTGTTTTTT. This codes for CASRGQGNTGELFF.

The CDR3 loop is CASSVGRTRTEAFF. For the CDR3, the DNA is TGTGCCAGCAGCGTAGGGAGGACTCGGACTGAAGCTTTCTTT. The chain employs TRBV11-2 and TRBJ1-1; D uncertain. The CDR3 covers 14 residues. CDR1 is SGHAT, CDR2 FQNNGV, per germline. The V and J ends lost 5 bases and 5 bases respectively, with 15 bases between them.

This clone was observed a handful of times. The V call is TRBV28, the J call TRBJ1-1, with D perhaps TRBD1 (5 bases). V lost 10 bases and J lost 2, with 17 bases in between. CDR1 is MDHEN, CDR2 SYDVKM, per germline. The CDR3 covers 14 residues. The CDR3 loop is CAIGGVTVNTEAFF. In DNA, the CDR3 is TGTGCCATCGGGGGGGTAACAGTTAACACTGAAGCTTTCTTT.

The gene calls are TRBV11-3 and TRBJ1-1; TRBD1 agrees at 8 bases. Germline CDR1 SGHNT, CDR2 YENEEA. Trimming took 1 base from V and 4 from J; bases not matched to a gene: 11. The CDR3 runs 17 residues. CDR3 bases: TGTGCCAGCAGCTTAGGAAGAGGCAGGGGGCCCAGCACTGAAGCTTTCTTT. Translated, it gives CASSLGRGRGPSTEAFF.

The genes are TRBV27 and TRBJ1-2; D is ambiguous. The germline gives CDR1 MNHEY, CDR2 SMNVEV (reference sequence). This CDR3 region has 13 residues. Trimming stripped 3 bases from V and 2 bases from J, with 7 bases between. In DNA, the CDR3 is TGTGCCAGCAGTTTTGCGGCCAACTATGGCTACACCTTC. Translating gives CASSFAANYGYTF.

This chain links TRBV10-3 with TRBJ2-1; 10 bases fit TRBD2. Losses at the gene ends were 6 bases for V and 2 bases for J; bases not matched to a gene: 10. CDR1 is ENHRY and CDR2 is SYGVKD in the germline V gene. This CDR3 region has 17 residues. The CDR3 protein is CAISSPSGTSAYNEQFF. CDR3 DNA sequence: TGTGCCATCAGCTCTCCTTCCGGGACTAGCGCCTACAATGAGCAGTTCTTC.

This clone was seen once. As DNA, the CDR3 is TGTGCCAGCAGCTACGGAGCTGGAGGAAGATCTGGAAACACCATATATTTT. It translates to CASSYGAGGRSGNTIYF. The chain links TRBV2 to TRBJ1-3; no clear D gene. The CDR3 contains 17 residues. Germline V CDR1 and CDR2: SNHLY, FYNNEI. Trimming left V 6 bases short and J 1 base short, with 19 bases between.

The CDR3 loop reads CASSWWTGRNTEAFF. CDR3 DNA: TGTGCCAGCAGCTGGTGGACAGGGAGGAACACTGAAGCTTTCTTT. This chain uses TRBV7-3 with TRBJ1-1, with 8 bases fitting TRBD1. V gave up 4 bases and J gave up 1 base; unmatched junction bases: 5. The CDR3 extends over 15 amino acids. Germline V CDR1 and CDR2: SGHTA, FQGTGA.

The chain links TRBV19 to TRBJ1-2, with a possible D match to TRBD1 (6 bases). The CDR3 is 15 amino acids. Germline CDR1 and CDR2: LNHDA and SQIVND (reference sequence). V was cut by 6 bases and J by 6 bases, with 20 bases left in between. The CDR3 DNA is TGTGCCAGTAGCCCCTCCGACAGGCAGGGTAATGGCTACACCTTC. Translation: CASSPSDRQGNGYTF.

On this clone itself: The sample carries other DNA sequences with the same CDR3. The chain couples TRBV5-1 to TRBJ2-5; 12 bases align to TRBD1. With 4 bases clipped from V and 5 bases from J, the junction kept 3 bases outside the gene matches. CDR1 is SGHRS, CDR2 YFSETQ, per germline. This CDR3 comprises 14 residues. The CDR3 DNA follows: TGCGCCAGCAGCGGGACAGGGGGCAGGGAGACCCAGTACTTC. This gives the protein CASSGTGGRETQYF.

The rearrangement joins TRBV7-9 to TRBJ1-3, with D unresolved. CDR3 length equals 13 residues. Germline CDR1 SEHNR, CDR2 FQNEAQ (reference sequence). Trimming pared 7 bases from V and 2 bases from J, leaving 9 bases between. CDR3 amino acids: CASKREPGNTIYF. As DNA, the CDR3 is TGTGCCAGCAAAAGGGAGCCTGGAAACACCATATATTTT.

CDR3 sequence (DNA): TGTGCCAGCAGCTTAATGCGAGGTGAGCAGTTCTTC. Its protein product is CASSLMRGEQFF. The chain couples TRBV5-6 to TRBJ2-1, with D hard to call. Trimming removed 2 bases at V and 9 bases at J, with 9 bases between. The CDR3 has 12 residues. Germline CDR1 reads SGHDT; CDR2 reads YYEEEE.

This clone was observed once. The chain joins TRBV10-3 to TRBJ2-5; TRBD1 aligns across 8 bases. The DNA end lines up better with TRBJ2-7; the J call may be wrong. The CDR3 is 14 amino acids. Germline V gene data show CDR1 as ENHRY and CDR2 as SYGVKD. CDR3 region: CAIRRQGLSYEQYF. DNA for the CDR3: TGTGCCATCAGACGACAGGGGCTCTCCTACGAGCAGTACTTC.

This rearrangement joins TRBV27 to TRBJ2-3, with 7 bases fitting TRBD2. Germline V CDR1 and CDR2: MNHEY, SMNVEV (reference sequence). There are 14 residues in the CDR3. V was clipped by 5 bases and J by 4 bases; unmatched bases: 6. CDR3 coding DNA: TGTGCCAGCAGTCGGGCGGGAGCGGCAGATACGCAGTATTTT. This codes for CASSRAGAADTQYF.

This clone was detected once. The V and J genes are TRBV28 and TRBJ1-5; 8 bases line up with TRBD1. CDR1 is MDHEN and CDR2 is SYDVKM in the germline V gene. V gave up 9 bases and J gave up 2 bases; unmatched junction bases: 12. The CDR3 length is 16 residues. CDR3 nucleotides: TGTGCCAGTGCCGGACAGGGAGGTTTCGGCAATCAGCCCCAGCATTTT. This codes for CASAGQGGFGNQPQHF.

The V gene is TRBV6-5, the J gene TRBJ1-2; 7 bases align to TRBD1. In germline, CDR1 is MNHEY, CDR2 SVGAGI. The CDR3 has 12 amino acids. V trimming: 8 bases; J trimming: 4 bases; junction bases outside the gene matches: 4. CDR3 protein: CASAGTAYGYTF. CDR3 DNA: TGTGCCAGCGCGGGGACAGCCTATGGCTACACCTTC.

The gene calls are TRBV2 and TRBJ2-3; D assignment may be TRBD1 or TRBD2 (5 bases each). V was cut by 5 bases and J by 0 bases, with 9 bases left in between. CDR1 SNHLY and CDR2 FYNNEI come from the germline V gene. The CDR3 covers 14 residues. CDR3 protein: CASSPGLSTDTQYF. CDR3 sequence (DNA): TGTGCCAGCAGTCCGGGGCTCAGCACAGATACGCAGTATTTT.

This clone was seen a single time. The chain recombines TRBV2 with TRBJ2-3; no reliable D call. The V gene lost 0 bases and the J gene lost 0 bases, with 10 bases spanning the gap. CDR1 and CDR2 from the germline V gene are SNHLY and FYNNEI. CDR3 size: 16 residues. CDR3 DNA sequence: TGTGCCAGCAGTGAAGCTCGGAGCGTAAGCACAGATACGCAGTATTTT. It encodes CASSEARSVSTDTQYF.